These T cell receptor beta chains were read from a single sample in a study of T-cell memory formation after mild COVID-19. TCRdb re-called the 5' RACE reads with MiXCR, one entry per CDR3 protein. The table includes around 320,000 distinct CDR3 sequences, approximately 19% detected once. Sequencing was performed on PBMCs or a T cell subset sorted from them (not recorded which). Receptors originate from a man younger than 30 who had mild COVID-19 (a few samples of this study predate the infection). Cell type and time point are not known. Both conserved end residues are part of each CDR3. Fields, in order: J gene, V gene, D gene, clone size, CDR3 protein, CDR3 DNA. A D gene is named only where the DNA matches it firmly. The listing skips clone size in some rows; elsewhere it reads once, few, many or a size class.

>TRBJ2-1|TRBV6-5|NA|few
CASSSSTSGSYNEQFF
NA
>TRBJ2-1|TRBV5-1|NA|NA
CASSLSAGTYNEQFF
TGCGCCAGCAGCTTGTCGGCAGGGACCTACAATGAGCAGTTCTTC
>TRBJ1-5|TRBV5-6|NA|NA
CASSFRFGGNQPQHF
TGTGCCAGCAGCTTTAGATTCGGGGGGAATCAGCCCCAGCATTTT
>TRBJ2-3|TRBV11-2|NA|many
CASSLGGTRTDTQYF
TGTGCCAGCAGCTTAGGGGGGACACGCACAGATACGCAGTATTTT
>TRBJ1-2|TRBV6-1|NA|few
CASRLHVNYGYTF
TGTGCCAGCAGATTACATGTTAACTATGGCTACACCTTC
>TRBJ1-5|TRBV6-1|NA|NA
CASSETWEPQHF
TGTGCCAGCAGTGAAACTTGGGAGCCCCAGCATTTT
>TRBJ1-3|TRBV5-1|NA|once
CASSLDPPDAGNTIYF
TGCGCCAGCAGCTTGGACCCCCCAGATGCAGGAAACACCATATATTTT
>TRBJ1-5|TRBV7-9|NA|NA
CASSLEGSYSNQPQHF
TGTGCCAGCAGCTTGGAGGGCTCTTATAGCAATCAGCCCCAGCATTTT
>TRBJ2-1|TRBV7-9|NA|NA
CASSGLRPIVSEQFF
TGTGCCAGCAGCGGGCTACGCCCTATAGTCTCGGAGCAGTTCTTC
>TRBJ1-1|TRBV4-1|TRBD1|NA
CASSPTGAGTEAFF
TGCGCCAGCAGCCCGACAGGGGCCGGGACTGAAGCTTTCTTT
>TRBJ1-1|TRBV3-1|NA|NA
CASSQDWGGGTEAFF
TGTGCCAGCAGCCAAGACTGGGGCGGTGGAACTGAAGCTTTCTTT
>TRBJ1-3|TRBV10-3|NA|once
CAISADSGNTIYF
TGTGCCATCAGTGCGGACTCTGGAAACACCATATATTTT
>TRBJ1-1|TRBV20-1|TRBD1|few
CSAKGQLNTEAFF
TGCAGTGCTAAGGGACAGTTGAACACTGAAGCTTTCTTT
>TRBJ1-5|TRBV7-2|NA|NA
CASSQYQGKEQPQHF
TGTGCCAGCAGCCAATACCAGGGGAAGGAGCAGCCCCAGCATTTT
>TRBJ2-3|TRBV24-1|TRBD2|few
CATSATTSGPRGTQYF
TGTGCCACCAGTGCCACGACTAGCGGGCCCCGCGGTACGCAGTATTTT
>TRBJ1-3|TRBV4-3|NA|NA
CASSQDVLSGTGNTIYF
TGCGCCAGCAGCCAAGATGTCCTCTCAGGGACTGGAAACACCATATATTTT
>TRBJ2-1|TRBV12-3/TRBV12-4|TRBD2|NA
CVTSGGAPEQFF
TGTGTCACTAGCGGGGGGGCCCCTGAGCAGTTCTTC
>TRBJ2-2|TRBV3-1|NA|few
CASSPDWVGELFF
TGTGCCAGCAGCCCCGATTGGGTCGGGGAGCTGTTTTTT
>TRBJ2-1|TRBV5-5|NA|few
CASSLDRGRVSYNEQFF
TGTGCCAGCAGCTTGGACCGGGGTAGGGTCTCCTACAATGAGCAGTTCTTC
>TRBJ2-1|TRBV29-1|NA|NA
CSVDLGRGGNEQFF
TGCAGCGTTGATCTAGGGAGAGGTGGGAATGAGCAGTTCTTC
>TRBJ1-3|TRBV29-1|NA|NA
CSVAQAQDTIYF
TGCAGCGTTGCACAGGCTCAAGACACCATATATTTT
>TRBJ2-2|TRBV7-6|TRBD1|few
CASRPFGDRGKVGELFF
TGTGCCAGCAGACCATTCGGCGACAGGGGGAAGGTCGGGGAGCTGTTTTTT
>TRBJ2-1|TRBV5-1|NA|NA
CASSLMYVVDEQFF
TGCGCCAGCAGCTTGATGTACGTGGTCGATGAGCAGTTCTTC
>TRBJ2-7|TRBV9|TRBD1|NA
CASSVVGTGVHEQYF
TGTGCCAGCAGCGTAGTCGGGACAGGGGTCCACGAGCAGTACTTC
>TRBJ1-3|TRBV29-1|NA|NA
CSVEEPGLDTIYF
TGCAGCGTTGAAGAACCAGGGTTGGACACCATATATTTT
>TRBJ2-6|TRBV5-1|NA|NA
CASSLASRGTGANVLTF
TGCGCCAGCAGCTTGGCCTCACGGGGAACTGGGGCCAACGTCCTGACTTTC
>TRBJ2-2|TRBV12-3/TRBV12-4|NA|NA
CASIVGGTGELFF
TGTGCCAGCATCGTTGGGGGTACCGGGGAGCTGTTTTTT
>TRBJ2-1|TRBV24-1|NA|NA
CATSTGLDNEQFF
TGTGCCACCAGTACGGGGTTAGACAATGAGCAGTTCTTC
>TRBJ2-2|TRBV7-9|NA|NA
CASSLASPRPNTGELFF
TGTGCCAGCAGCTTAGCGTCCCCTAGACCGAACACCGGGGAGCTGTTTTTT
>TRBJ1-5|TRBV5-8|TRBD1|NA
CASSEGQGATQPQHF
TGTGCCAGCAGCGAGGGACAGGGGGCAACCCAGCCCCAGCATTTT
>TRBJ1-1|TRBV11-2|NA|NA
CAIPGGAGNTEAFF
TGTGCCATCCCGGGGGGGGCTGGGAACACTGAAGCTTTCTTT
>TRBJ2-5|TRBV7-7|TRBD2|NA
CASSLGAGAETQYF
TGTGCTAGCAGCTTAGGAGCGGGGGCAGAGACCCAGTACTTC
>TRBJ1-6|TRBV7-6|NA|NA
CASSLQQLNSPLHF
TGTGCCAGCAGCTTACAGCAGTTGAATTCACCCCTCCACTTT
>TRBJ2-3|TRBV5-1|NA|few
CASTPGEAPSPHPYGRTDTQYF
TGCGCCAGCACCCCGGGTGAGGCACCTAGCCCGCACCCTTACGGACGAACAGATACGCAGTATTTT
>TRBJ2-7|TRBV29-1|NA|NA
CSVVGILTGEQYF
TGCAGCGTTGTGGGGATCCTGACAGGAGAGCAGTACTTC
>TRBJ2-5|TRBV28|TRBD1|few
CASRQGQAIGETQYF
TGTGCCAGCAGACAAGGACAGGCCATCGGAGAGACCCAGTACTTC
>TRBJ2-7|TRBV12-3/TRBV12-4|NA|many
CASSPTGPSEQYF
TGTGCCAGCAGTCCTACGGGCCCTTCGGAGCAGTACTTC
>TRBJ2-3|TRBV7-3|NA|few
CASSVGPHSSTDTQYF
TGTGCCAGCAGCGTAGGCCCCCACAGTTCCACAGATACGCAGTATTTT
>TRBJ2-1|TRBV10-3|TRBD2|few
CAISEQVSSGGYNEQFF
TGTGCCATCAGTGAGCAAGTATCTAGCGGGGGATACAATGAGCAGTTCTTC
>TRBJ2-7|TRBV6-2/TRBV6-3|NA|few
CASSSILSYEQYF
TGTGCCAGCAGTTCGATACTCTCCTACGAGCAGTACTTC
>TRBJ1-1|TRBV2|TRBD1|NA
CASQDRELSEAFF
TGTGCCAGCCAAGACAGGGAGTTATCTGAAGCTTTCTTT
>TRBJ2-5|TRBV5-1|NA|NA
CASSLRIGTDLRGETQYF
TGCGCCAGCAGCTTGAGGATTGGGACAGACCTACGGGGGGAGACCCAGTACTTC
>TRBJ2-5|TRBV7-3|TRBD2|NA
CASSSAGGRETQYF
TGTGCCAGCAGCTCAGCGGGGGGGCGAGAGACCCAGTACTTC
>TRBJ1-6|TRBV6-1|NA|few
CASSAGGGGSPLHF
TGTGCCAGCAGTGCCGGGGGAGGAGGTTCACCCCTCCACTTT
>TRBJ2-7|TRBV7-2|TRBD1|NA
CASSLVDRRFSYEQYF
TGTGCCAGCAGCTTAGTGGACAGGCGATTCTCCTACGAGCAGTACTTC
>TRBJ1-1|TRBV4-3|NA|few
CASSQVGRDTEAFF
TGCGCCAGCAGCCAAGTTGGTAGAGACACTGAAGCTTTCTTT
>TRBJ2-6|TRBV19|NA|NA
CASCRLSGANVLTF
TGTGCCAGTTGTAGGCTCTCTGGGGCCAACGTCCTGACTTTC
>TRBJ2-3|TRBV12-3/TRBV12-4|NA|few
CASSLVRGLGDTQYF
TGTGCCAGCAGTTTAGTGCGGGGGCTAGGAGATACGCAGTATTTT
>TRBJ1-4|TRBV9|NA|few
CASSVHRRDEKLFF
TGTGCCAGCAGCGTACACAGGAGGGATGAAAAACTGTTTTTT
>TRBJ2-1|TRBV5-1|TRBD1|few
CASSPGQGANNEQFF
TGCGCCAGCAGCCCGGGACAGGGGGCCAACAATGAGCAGTTCTTC
>TRBJ1-1|TRBV12-3/TRBV12-4|NA|few
CASSFGGWSTEAFF
TGTGCCAGCAGTTTTGGGGGTTGGTCCACTGAAGCTTTCTTT
>TRBJ2-1|TRBV11-2|TRBD2|NA
CASSAIAGGENEQFF
TGTGCCAGCAGCGCGATAGCGGGGGGGGAGAATGAGCAGTTCTTC
>TRBJ2-7|TRBV9|TRBD1|few
CASSAGTGNSEQYF
TGTGCCAGCAGCGCCGGGACAGGGAATTCCGAGCAGTACTTC
>TRBJ2-2|TRBV7-9|NA|NA
CASSTSAGELFF
TGTGCCAGCAGCACGAGTGCCGGGGAGCTGTTTTTT